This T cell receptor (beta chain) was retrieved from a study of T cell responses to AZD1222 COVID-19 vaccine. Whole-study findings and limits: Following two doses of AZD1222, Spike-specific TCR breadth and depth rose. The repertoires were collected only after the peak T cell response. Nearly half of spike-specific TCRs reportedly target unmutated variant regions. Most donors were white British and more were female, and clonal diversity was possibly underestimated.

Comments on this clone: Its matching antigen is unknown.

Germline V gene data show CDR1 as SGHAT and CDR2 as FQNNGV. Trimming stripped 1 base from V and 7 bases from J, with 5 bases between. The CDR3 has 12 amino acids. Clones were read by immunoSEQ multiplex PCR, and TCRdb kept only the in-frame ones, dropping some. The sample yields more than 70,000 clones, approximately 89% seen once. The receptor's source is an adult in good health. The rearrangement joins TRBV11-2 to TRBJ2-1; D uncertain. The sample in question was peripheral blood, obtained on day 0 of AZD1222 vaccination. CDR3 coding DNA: TGTGCCAGCAGCTTAGTTTCTAATGAGCAGTTCTTC. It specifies CASSLVSNEQFF.